This TCR beta chain was captured in a study of blood T cell repertoires in COVID-19. Looking at the study overall: The United States, Italy and Spain provided the acute and convalescent COVID-19 samples. PBMCs, B-cell-depleted T cells, or T cells were the source of the cDNA or gDNA that made up the material.

Assignments of participants to cohorts depended upon their own reported clinical history. Germline lookup yields CDR1 MDHEN and CDR2 SYDVKM. The V end was cut by 6 bases, the J end by 7 bases, with 19 bases between. This CDR3 has 15 amino acids. In the source study's methods: The assay estimated nucleated cells by amplifying reference gene primers. Sequenced by immunoSEQ multiplex PCR; TCRdb stores in-frame clones only, minus some. That table gives V, J and clone size, and the DNA gave D and trimming. The table shows roughly 160,000 clones, with roughly 84% occurring only once. The chain couples TRBV28 to TRBJ1-5; D perhaps matches TRBD1 (6 bases). The clonotype comes from a man in his sixties who had recovered from COVID-19. The source material was PBMCs or T cells enriched from blood (not recorded which). The CDR3 loop is CASRPWGLQYQPQHF. In DNA form, the CDR3 reads TGTGCCAGCAGGCCTTGGGGGCTCCAGTACCAGCCCCAGCATTTT.